One sample yielded the 7 T cell receptor beta chains listed below, sequenced in a study of identical twins. TCRdb reprocessed the 5' RACE reads via MiXCR and lists one record per CDR3 protein. The repertoire holds 540,000 or so distinct CDR3 sequences, with approximately 20% as singletons. The same specimen was also included in a second study, on yellow fever vaccine responses in identical twins.

The sequenced sample consisted of CD4+ T cells sorted from blood. The receptors here all came from a woman between 18 and 29 years old in good health.

The chain combines TRBV10-3 with TRBJ2-5, with D possibly TRBD1 on 6 matching bases. The V gene lost 4 bases and the J gene lost 2 bases, with 8 bases spanning the gap. The CDR3 consists of 13 residues. Germline loops: CDR1 ENHRY, CDR2 SYGVKD. For the CDR3, the DNA is TGTGCCATCAGTGGAGGACAGCAAGAGACCCAGTACTTC. Protein: CAISGGQQETQYF.

This clonotype has only a few counts. The chain employs TRBV7-6 and TRBJ2-2, with D unclear. The CDR3 is 15 residues long. V dropped 4 bases and J dropped 2 bases, with 11 bases sitting between them. Germline V gives CDR1 SGHVS, CDR2 FNYEAQ. The CDR3 region has the DNA TGTGCCAGCAGCTCGGTCCCCCTTAACACCGGGGAGCTGTTTTTT. Its protein product is CASSSVPLNTGELFF.

The chain carries TRBV12-3 or TRBV12-4 and TRBJ2-7, with 9 bases matching TRBD2. The CDR3 covers 14 residues. The ends lost 6 bases at V and 1 base at J; junction bases unmatched: 4. CDR3 residues: CASRETSGSYEQYF. In DNA form, the CDR3 reads TGTGCCAGCAGAGAGACTAGCGGTTCCTACGAGCAGTACTTC.

This clonotype occurred a few times. One junction end does not reproduce the germline sequence, and a read error may be involved. The chain joins TRBV7-9 to TRBJ1-2; no clear D gene. CDR3 length equals 14 residues. The germline CDR1 and CDR2 sequences are SEHNR and FQNEAQ (reference sequence). The CDR3 DNA follows: TGTGCCAGCAGCTCGGTAGTGGGTAACGATGGCTACACCTTC. It is translated as CASSSVVGNDGYTF.

In the case of this clonotype: With a much larger clone just one base away, this may be a read error. V is TRBV24-1 and J is TRBJ2-1, with a tentative D call TRBD2 (6 bases). V lost 9 bases to trimming and J lost 9 bases, with 17 bases between them. Germline lookup yields CDR1 KGHDR and CDR2 SFDVKD. The CDR3 spans 13 residues. The CDR3 loop is CATQASEKAEQFF. CDR3 DNA: TGTGCCACCCAGGCTAGCGAGAAAGCTGAGCAGTTCTTC.

This clonotype showed up many times. The chain combines TRBV12-3 or TRBV12-4 with TRBJ2-2; 10 nucleotides match TRBD2. V lost 3 bases, J lost 6 bases, and 10 bases stayed unmatched. This CDR3 contains 17 residues. This CDR3 reads CASSFFGAGGPAGELFF. The CDR3 nucleotides are TGTGCCAGCAGTTTCTTTGGAGCGGGAGGGCCGGCCGGGGAGCTGTTTTTT.

J is TRBJ2-2 and V is TRBV6-1; 12 positions agree with TRBD2. The germline V gene encodes CDR1 MNHNS and CDR2 SASEGT. After removal of 10 bases from V and 4 bases from J, the junction contained 7 bases not matched to a gene. The CDR3 runs to 15 residues. The CDR3 sequence is CATSTSGRGTGELFF. The CDR3 DNA reads as TGTGCCACCTCGACTAGCGGGAGAGGCACCGGGGAGCTGTTTTTT.